These T cell receptor beta chains were read from a single sample in a study of graft-versus-host responses after intestinal transplantation. For these receptors, no antigen is known. Method: immunoSEQ multiplex PCR; TCRdb's copy keeps in-frame clones and lacks some. The sample lists over 100,000 clones, 85% to 95% occurring once. This sample comprised unstimulated CD8+ T cells sorted from spleen or lymph node cells, obtained before transplant. These receptors were taken from a human donor who was the organ donor for an intestinal transplant. Each CDR3 is given with its conserved first and last residue. D genes are given only for firm matches. The size field is filled for only some rows; it gives once, few, many or a size class.

CDR3aa: CASSTKGGYLLSPYEQYF
CDR3nt: TGTGCCAGCAGTACCAAGGGGGGGTATTTGCTATCTCCATACGAGCAGTACTTC
abundance: -
d_gene: -
v_gene: TRBV7-2
j_gene: TRBJ2-7

CDR3aa: CASSLGTYEQYF
CDR3nt: TGTGCCAGCAGCTTGGGGACCTACGAGCAGTACTTC
abundance: -
d_gene: -
v_gene: TRBV7-9
j_gene: TRBJ2-7

CDR3aa: CASNTREEDTEAFF
CDR3nt: TGTGCCAGCAACACCCGGGAGGAGGACACTGAAGCTTTCTTT
abundance: -
d_gene: -
v_gene: TRBV6-6
j_gene: TRBJ1-1

CDR3aa: CASSHPGRKQFF
CDR3nt: TGTGCCAGCAGCCACCCTGGGAGGAAGCAGTTCTTC
abundance: -
d_gene: -
v_gene: TRBV7-9
j_gene: TRBJ2-1

CDR3aa: CSVPGQRSNTEAFF
CDR3nt: TGCAGCGTTCCCGGACAGCGATCGAACACTGAAGCTTTCTTT
abundance: -
d_gene: -
v_gene: TRBV29-1
j_gene: TRBJ1-1

CDR3aa: CASSKQGYYGYTF
CDR3nt: TGTGCCAGCAGTAAACAGGGATACTATGGCTACACCTTC
abundance: -
d_gene: -
v_gene: TRBV2
j_gene: TRBJ1-2

CDR3aa: CASSLGGGTPTDTQYF
CDR3nt: TGTGCCAGCAGCCTCGGCGGGGGCACCCCCACAGATACGCAGTATTTT
abundance: -
d_gene: -
v_gene: TRBV7-2
j_gene: TRBJ2-3

CDR3aa: CASSGTEYGNTEAFF
CDR3nt: TGCGCCAGCAGTGGGACAGAGTATGGGAACACTGAAGCTTTCTTT
abundance: -
d_gene: TRBD1
v_gene: TRBV5-1
j_gene: TRBJ1-1

CDR3aa: CAWRYPNTEAFF
CDR3nt: TGTGCCTGGAGATACCCGAACACTGAAGCTTTCTTT
abundance: -
d_gene: -
v_gene: TRBV30
j_gene: TRBJ1-1

CDR3aa: CASSERINEQYF
CDR3nt: TGTGCCAGCAGCGAGAGGATCAACGAGCAGTACTTC
abundance: few
d_gene: -
v_gene: TRBV6-1
j_gene: TRBJ2-7

CDR3aa: CASRDSLNTEAFF
CDR3nt: TGTGCCAGCAGAGACAGCTTGAACACTGAAGCTTTCTTT
abundance: once
d_gene: -
v_gene: TRBV28
j_gene: TRBJ1-1

CDR3aa: CASSIPPHQHF
CDR3nt: TGTGCCAGTAGTATTCCCCCTCATCAGCATTTT
abundance: -
d_gene: -
v_gene: TRBV19
j_gene: TRBJ1-5

CDR3aa: CASSQGQGAYEQYF
CDR3nt: TGTGCCAGCAGCCAAGGACAGGGGGCCTACGAGCAGTACTTC
abundance: -
d_gene: TRBD1
v_gene: TRBV14
j_gene: TRBJ2-7

CDR3aa: CASSPGGGTYEQYF
CDR3nt: TGTGCCAGCAGCCCCGGCGGGGGAACCTACGAGCAGTACTTC
abundance: -
d_gene: TRBD2
v_gene: TRBV7-2
j_gene: TRBJ2-7

CDR3aa: CASTRGYGYTF
CDR3nt: TGTGCCAGCACCAGAGGCTATGGCTACACCTTC
abundance: -
d_gene: -
v_gene: TRBV28
j_gene: TRBJ1-2

CDR3aa: CASSPVGEGIPYEQYF
CDR3nt: TGCGCCAGCAGCCCGGTGGGGGAGGGAATCCCCTACGAGCAGTACTTC
abundance: -
d_gene: TRBD2
v_gene: TRBV5-1
j_gene: TRBJ2-7

CDR3aa: CASSYIYRGPNEKLFF
CDR3nt: TGTGCCAGCAGTTACATATACAGGGGTCCTAATGAAAAACTGTTTTTT
abundance: once
d_gene: TRBD1
v_gene: TRBV6-6
j_gene: TRBJ1-4

CDR3aa: CASSFGGSGDEQFF
CDR3nt: TGTGCCAGCAGCTTTGGCGGGAGTGGGGATGAGCAGTTCTTC
abundance: -
d_gene: TRBD2
v_gene: TRBV7-9
j_gene: TRBJ2-1

CDR3aa: CASSFQGADYGYTF
CDR3nt: TGTGCCAGCAGCTTTCAGGGGGCGGACTATGGCTACACCTTC
abundance: -
d_gene: TRBD1
v_gene: TRBV5-4
j_gene: TRBJ1-2

CDR3aa: CASSDSTDTQYF
CDR3nt: TGTGCCAGCAGTGACAGCACAGATACGCAGTATTTT
abundance: -
d_gene: -
v_gene: TRBV28
j_gene: TRBJ2-3

CDR3aa: CASSLLASGGRETYEQYF
CDR3nt: TGTGCCAGCAGCCTCCTCGCCTCAGGAGGGCGGGAGACCTACGAGCAGTACTTC
abundance: -
d_gene: TRBD2
v_gene: TRBV4-2
j_gene: TRBJ2-7

CDR3aa: CASSLFGQNYGYTF
CDR3nt: TGTGCCAGCAGCTTATTCGGGCAGAACTATGGCTACACCTTC
abundance: once
d_gene: -
v_gene: TRBV13
j_gene: TRBJ1-2

CDR3aa: CASSLVGPSYEQYF
CDR3nt: TGTGCCAGCAGCTTAGTAGGGCCCTCCTACGAGCAGTACTTC
abundance: once
d_gene: -
v_gene: TRBV7-8
j_gene: TRBJ2-7